This record looks at one T cell receptor beta chain sequence and its context. Its specificity is not known. Other DNA sequences in this sample translate to the same CDR3. V shed 6 bases and J shed 0 bases, with 7 bases lying between them. Germline assignment: CDR1 LNHDA and CDR2 SQIVND (reference sequence). The CDR3 consists of 13 residues. CD4+ cells of the naive, central memory, regulatory and stem cell-like memory types were sorted via CD45RO/CCR7/CD25/CD127/CD95/CD27. The data stem from a study of beta chain features in type 1 diabetes. Study results and limitations: Fewer junction insertions and more nucleotide deletions appeared in type 1 diabetes patients. Among patients with Type 1 diabetes, TCRB CDR3s were moderately but significantly shorter in every one of the four CD4+ subsets.

Expressed TCRB transcripts were sequenced because the isolated RNA had all been reverse transcribed beforehand. Clones were read by immunoSEQ multiplex PCR, and TCRdb kept only the in-frame ones, dropping some. Of 300,000 to 350,000 clones listed, less than 15% are singletons. Specimen: naive CD4+ T cells from blood. The receptor's source is a woman between 18 and 29 years old with type 1 diabetes. The chain combines TRBV19 with TRBJ2-3; D is perhaps TRBD2 (5 bases). CDR3 nucleotides: TGTGCCAGTAGAAGCGGCAGCACAGATACGCAGTATTTT. It specifies CASRSGSTDTQYF.